The clone carrying this TCR beta chain showed up many times. The data were obtained in a study of blood T cells in healthy people across ages. The second PCR ran about 6 to 12 cycles with a sample-barcoded 5' primer and J-beta primers. TCRdb passed the 5' RACE reads through MiXCR, listing each CDR3 protein once. Of some 930,000 distinct CDR3 sequences detected, about 28% appear once; the ten largest clones hold more than 8.5%. These data were likewise used in another study, on T cells of mothers and their children.

Sequencing was done on a sample of blood. The receptor's source is a woman aged 40 to 50 in good health.

The CDR3 bases are TGCAGTGCTAGACGGACAGGGGGCTTTGGCTACACCTTC. It is translated as CSARRTGGFGYTF. V and J are TRBV20-1 and TRBJ1-2; 11 positions agree with TRBD1. Per germline, CDR1 DFQATT and CDR2 SNEGSKA (reference sequence). J was trimmed by 7 bases and V by 2 bases; bases with no gene match: 3. The CDR3 totals 13 residues.